Listed below are T cell receptor beta chains from one sample, sequenced in a study of technical replicates of blood from a handful of donors. Profiled with immunoSEQ multiplex PCR; TCRdb holds only in-frame clones, not every one. The sample holds about 75,000 clones, around 97% seen once. Material for sequencing was T cells isolated from PBMCs. The receptors were sampled from a human donor in good health. Each CDR3 is given with its conserved first and last residue. A D gene is named only where the DNA matches it firmly. Clone size is given for some rows only: seen once, a few or many times, or a class if the clone is expanded.

j_gene,d_gene,abundance,v_gene,CDR3aa,CDR3nt
TRBJ1-3,.,few,TRBV10-1,CASSVGASGNTIYF,TGCGCCAGCAGTGTCGGAGCATCTGGAAACACCATATATTTT
TRBJ1-5,.,.,TRBV27,CASSLSQGYQPQHF,TGTGCCAGCAGTTTAAGCCAGGGGTATCAGCCCCAGCATTTT
TRBJ2-5,.,.,TRBV30,CAWGGSGWETQYF,TGTGCCTGGGGAGGGTCGGGGTGGGAGACCCAGTACTTC
TRBJ2-7,.,.,TRBV6-5,CASSRGGEINEQYF,TGTGCCAGCAGTAGAGGAGGGGAGATCAACGAGCAGTACTTC
TRBJ2-3,.,.,TRBV30,CAWTTVNHADTQYF,TGTGCCTGGACCACTGTAAACCATGCAGATACGCAGTATTTT
TRBJ1-4,.,few,TRBV6-1,CASSEVREKLFF,TGTGCCAGCAGTGAGGTCCGGGAAAAACTGTTTTTT
TRBJ2-7,.,.,TRBV2,CASKKGVDYEQYF,TGTGCCAGCAAAAAAGGGGTAGACTACGAGCAGTACTTC
TRBJ2-1,TRBD2,.,TRBV7-8,CASSTSSGSYNEQFF,TGTGCCAGCAGCACCTCTAGCGGGAGTTACAATGAGCAGTTCTTC
TRBJ2-1,TRBD2,.,TRBV14,CASSPLSGRINNEQFF,TGTGCCAGCAGCCCCCTTAGCGGGAGGATCAACAATGAGCAGTTCTTC
TRBJ2-1,.,.,TRBV4-2,CASSQDGLASYNEQFF,TGTGCCAGCAGCCAAGATGGGCTAGCCTCCTACAATGAGCAGTTCTTC
TRBJ1-5,TRBD1,.,TRBV18,CASSPTGTGGQPQHF,TGTGCCAGCTCACCGACCGGGACAGGAGGTCAGCCCCAGCATTTT
TRBJ2-1,TRBD2,.,TRBV10-3,CATSPSGSYNEQFF,TGTGCCACCTCCCCAAGCGGGAGCTACAATGAGCAGTTCTTC
TRBJ1-1,TRBD1,.,TRBV9,CASSARDRGLNTEAFF,TGTGCCAGCAGCGCCCGGGACAGGGGACTGAACACTGAAGCTTTCTTT
TRBJ2-6,.,once,TRBV29-1,CSVIMGANVLTF,TGCAGCGTTATAATGGGGGCCAACGTCCTGACTTTC
TRBJ1-2,TRBD1,.,TRBV6-4,CASSDSPGQSYGYTF,TGTGCCAGCAGTGACTCCCCGGGACAGAGCTATGGCTACACCTTC
TRBJ1-5,TRBD1,.,TRBV19,CASTLGQGFNQPQHF,TGTGCCAGTACCCTGGGACAGGGTTTCAATCAGCCCCAGCATTTT
TRBJ1-2,.,.,TRBV6-1,CASSEEGVYGYTF,TGTGCCAGCAGTGAAGAGGGGGTTTATGGCTACACCTTC
TRBJ1-1,.,.,TRBV25-1,CASFSIWTVNTEAFF,TGTGCCAGCTTTTCTATCTGGACAGTGAACACTGAAGCTTTCTTT
TRBJ2-2,TRBD1,.,TRBV7-9,CASSSGTGDTGELFF,TGTGCCAGCAGCTCCGGGACAGGGGACACCGGGGAGCTGTTTTTT
TRBJ2-7,.,.,TRBV25-1,CASTGVGSRSYEQYF,TGTGCCAGCACAGGCGTCGGGAGTAGGTCCTACGAGCAGTACTTC
TRBJ2-3,.,once,TRBV4-1,CASRYTDTQYF,TGCGCCAGCAGGTACACAGATACGCAGTATTTT
TRBJ2-7,.,.,TRBV21-1,CASSPRADRDTPYEQYF,TGTGCCAGCAGCCCCAGGGCGGATAGGGACACGCCCTACGAGCAGTACTTC
TRBJ2-2,.,.,TRBV7-9,CASSFQGSGELFF,TGTGCCAGCAGCTTTCAGGGTTCCGGGGAGCTGTTTTTT
TRBJ2-7,TRBD2,.,TRBV5-4,CASSAGTSGGYYEQYF,TGTGCCAGCAGCGCCGGGACTAGCGGGGGATACTACGAGCAGTACTTC
TRBJ2-7,.,.,TRBV5-6,CASSLQGPVGAEQYF,TGTGCCAGCAGCTTACAGGGACCAGTGGGGGCCGAGCAGTACTTC
TRBJ1-1,.,once,TRBV1,CTSSPGSFEAFF,TGCACCAGCAGCCCGGGATCATTTGAAGCTTTCTTT
TRBJ2-7,.,.,TRBV5-1,CASSLASGYEQYF,TGCGCCAGCAGCTTGGCCTCGGGGTACGAGCAGTACTTC
TRBJ2-3,.,once,TRBV11-2,CASRAWDTQYF,TGTGCCAGCAGGGCCTGGGATACGCAGTATTTT
TRBJ2-1,.,.,TRBV7-3,CASSQMGEGFNEQFF,TGTGCCAGCAGCCAAATGGGTGAGGGTTTCAATGAGCAGTTCTTC
TRBJ2-5,TRBD2,.,TRBV5-6,CASSITSGTETQYF,TGTGCCAGCAGCATAACTAGCGGGACAGAGACCCAGTACTTC
TRBJ1-4,.,.,TRBV6-6,CASSYEAASNEKLFF,TGTGCCAGCAGTTATGAGGCTGCTTCGAATGAAAAACTGTTTTTT
TRBJ2-3,TRBD2,.,TRBV27,CASSLLAGADTQYF,TGTGCCAGCAGTTTACTAGCGGGAGCAGATACGCAGTATTTT
TRBJ1-1,TRBD1,.,TRBV2,CASPGTGGLMNTEAFF,TGTGCCAGCCCCGGGACAGGGGGCCTTATGAACACTGAAGCTTTCTTT
TRBJ1-1,TRBD1,.,TRBV4-1,CASSHQGGPEAFF,TGCGCCAGCAGCCACCAGGGGGGTCCTGAAGCTTTCTTT
TRBJ2-7,.,.,TRBV27,CASSMGHPSANEQYF,TGTGCCAGCAGTATGGGACATCCCAGCGCCAACGAGCAGTACTTC
TRBJ2-5,.,.,TRBV7-2,CASSPDRRETQYF,TGTGCCAGCAGCCCCGACAGGAGGGAGACCCAGTACTTC
TRBJ2-2,.,.,TRBV28,CASRRSGNTGELFF,TGTGCCAGCAGGAGAAGCGGTAACACCGGGGAGCTGTTTTTT
TRBJ2-7,.,.,TRBV21-1,CASSPRGEGTAYEQYF,TGTGCCAGCAGCCCACGAGGGGAGGGGACGGCCTACGAGCAGTACTTC
TRBJ2-2,TRBD1,.,TRBV9,CASSPYRGDTGELFF,TGTGCCAGCAGCCCATACAGGGGGGACACCGGGGAGCTGTTTTTT
TRBJ2-1,TRBD2,.,TRBV9,CASSVALAVFNEQFF,TGTGCCAGCAGCGTAGCTCTAGCGGTATTCAATGAGCAGTTCTTC
TRBJ1-1,.,.,TRBV29-1,CSVFEGRVEAFF,TGCAGCGTCTTCGAGGGCAGAGTTGAAGCTTTCTTT
TRBJ1-3,.,.,TRBV5-8,CASSLLGVSSGNTIYF,TGTGCCAGCAGCTTGCTAGGGGTGAGCTCTGGAAACACCATATATTTT
TRBJ2-5,.,once,TRBV5-5,CASSLFAGAETQYF,TGTGCCAGCAGCTTGTTTGCGGGGGCAGAGACCCAGTACTTC
TRBJ1-1,TRBD1,once,TRBV7-9,CASSLEGQGKNTEAFF,TGTGCCAGCAGCTTAGAAGGACAGGGGAAGAACACTGAAGCTTTCTTT
TRBJ2-1,TRBD2,.,TRBV9,CASSKIAGPYNEQFF,TGTGCCAGCAGCAAAATAGCGGGACCCTACAATGAGCAGTTCTTC
TRBJ2-4,.,.,TRBV7-2,CASSLAGGLAKNIQYF,TGTGCCAGCAGCTTAGCTGGGGGACTAGCCAAAAACATTCAGTACTTC
TRBJ2-7,TRBD1,.,TRBV4-2,CASSPRDRAYEQYF,TGTGCCAGCAGCCCACGGGACAGGGCCTACGAGCAGTACTTC
TRBJ1-1,.,.,TRBV7-3,CASSLEGNTEAFF,TGTGCCAGCAGCTTAGAGGGCAACACTGAAGCTTTCTTT
TRBJ2-1,TRBD1,.,TRBV2,CASSPGDSYNEQFF,TGTGCCAGCAGCCCTGGGGACAGTTACAATGAGCAGTTCTTC
TRBJ1-2,TRBD1,.,TRBV6-5,CASSRDRLHWGYTF,TGTGCCAGCAGTCGGGACAGGCTTCATTGGGGCTACACCTTC